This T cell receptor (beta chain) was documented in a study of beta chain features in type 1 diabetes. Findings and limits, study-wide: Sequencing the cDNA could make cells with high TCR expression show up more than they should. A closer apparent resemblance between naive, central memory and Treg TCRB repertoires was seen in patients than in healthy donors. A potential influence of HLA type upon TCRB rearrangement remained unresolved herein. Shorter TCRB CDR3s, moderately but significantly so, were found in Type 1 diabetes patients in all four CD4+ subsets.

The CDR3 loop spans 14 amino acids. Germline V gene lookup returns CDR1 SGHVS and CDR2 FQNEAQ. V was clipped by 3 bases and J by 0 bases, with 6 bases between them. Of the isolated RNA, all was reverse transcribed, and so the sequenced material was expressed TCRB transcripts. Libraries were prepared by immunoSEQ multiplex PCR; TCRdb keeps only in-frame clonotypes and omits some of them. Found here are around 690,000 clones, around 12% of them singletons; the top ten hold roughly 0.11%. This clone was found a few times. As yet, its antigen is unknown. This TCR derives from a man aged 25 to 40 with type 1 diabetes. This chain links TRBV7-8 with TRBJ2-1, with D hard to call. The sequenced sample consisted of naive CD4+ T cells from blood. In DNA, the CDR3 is TGTGCCAGCAGCTTCCGTAGCTCCTACAATGAGCAGTTCTTC. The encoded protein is CASSFRSSYNEQFF.